The following is a T cell receptor (beta chain) sequence with its context. This sample is part of a study of T cell responses to AZD1222 COVID-19 vaccine. The CDR3 is 16 residues long. V was shortened by 1 base and J by 0 bases, with 10 bases between the two germline ends. Germline V gene lookup returns CDR1 SGHTA and CDR2 FQGTGA. TCRdb's copy holds only in-frame clones and misses some; the assay was immunoSEQ multiplex PCR. The sample lists more than 100,000 clones, more than 75% occurring once. The clonotype comes from an adult in good health. The sample in question was peripheral blood, obtained on day 0 of AZD1222 vaccination. The chain carries TRBV7-3 and TRBJ2-1, with no clear D. CDR3 residues: CASSLNPWSSYNEQFF. The CDR3 DNA is TGTGCCAGCAGCTTAAACCCTTGGAGCTCCTACAATGAGCAGTTCTTC.